Detailed here is one T cell receptor (beta chain). This sample is drawn from a study of tumour-infiltrating T cells in Burkitt lymphoma. About the study: Overall and progression-free survival were predicted by productive clonality.

Assay used: immunoSEQ multiplex PCR; TCRdb lists only in-frame clones, some missing. The sample lists around 50,000 clones, approximately 31% occurring once. There are 15 residues in the CDR3. Germline CDR1 is SGHTA and CDR2 is FQGNSA. The V end was cut by 5 bases, the J end by 3 bases, with 16 bases between. This rearrangement joins TRBV7-2 to TRBJ1-1; tentative D call: TRBD1 (6 bases). The sample consisted of tumor tissue. This TCR came from a human donor with Burkitt lymphoma. The CDR3 coding sequence is TGTGCCAGCAGCCCCTCTGGGGGGGGGCACACTGAAGCTTTCTTT. Amino acids: CASSPSGGGHTEAFF.